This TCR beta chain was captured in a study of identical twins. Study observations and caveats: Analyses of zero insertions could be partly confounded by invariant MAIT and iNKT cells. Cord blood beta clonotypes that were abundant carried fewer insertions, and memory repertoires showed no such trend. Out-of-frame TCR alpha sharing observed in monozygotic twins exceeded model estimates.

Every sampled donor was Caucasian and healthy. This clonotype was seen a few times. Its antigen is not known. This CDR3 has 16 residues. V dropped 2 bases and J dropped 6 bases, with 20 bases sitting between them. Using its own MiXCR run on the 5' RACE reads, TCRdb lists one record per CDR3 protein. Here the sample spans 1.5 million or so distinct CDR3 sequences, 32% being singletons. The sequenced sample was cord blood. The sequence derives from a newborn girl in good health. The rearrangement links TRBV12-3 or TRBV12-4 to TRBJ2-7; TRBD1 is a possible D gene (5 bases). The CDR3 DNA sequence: TGTGCCAGCAGTTTATCCCGGCGGCAGGGTTGGGTCGAGCAGTACTTC. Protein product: CASSLSRRQGWVEQYF.